A selection of T cell receptor beta chains follows, all from one sample in a study of OX40 agonist ivuxolimab in advanced cancers. Produced via immunoSEQ multiplex PCR; TCRdb's table is partial and in-frame only. The table shows about 65,000 clones, with around 90% occurring only once. The sequences come from CD4+ or CD8+ T cells sorted from blood, collected in a trial of the OX40 agonist ivuxolimab. The receptors come from an adult with an advanced solid tumor such as melanoma, head and neck, liver or kidney cancer. CDR3s include the opening cysteine and the closing phenylalanine or tryptophan. A D gene is named only where the DNA matches it firmly. Not all rows give a size; the values are once, few, many and, for expanded clones, a class.

J: TRBJ2-1
size: .
V: TRBV5-6
length: 16
D: TRBD2
CDR3: CASGPLTLAEYNEQFF
DNA: TGTGCCAGCGGGCCTCTTACACTAGCGGAATACAATGAGCAGTTCTTC

J: TRBJ2-2
size: .
V: TRBV6-1
length: 16
D: .
CDR3: CASSDIPRSGAGELFF
DNA: TGTGCCAGCAGTGATATACCTAGATCGGGAGCCGGGGAGCTGTTTTTT

J: TRBJ1-2
size: .
V: TRBV6-1
length: 15
D: .
CDR3: CASRGIQRKGDGYTF
DNA: TGTGCCTCCCGGGGGATACAGAGGAAGGGTGATGGCTACACCTTC

J: TRBJ2-5
size: .
V: TRBV27
length: 16
D: .
CDR3: CASSLGGDSPQETQYF
DNA: TGTGCCAGCAGTTTAGGGGGGGACAGCCCACAAGAGACCCAGTACTTC

J: TRBJ1-1
size: .
V: TRBV7-9
length: 14
D: .
CDR3: CASSLFPLGAEAFF
DNA: TGTGCCAGCAGCTTATTTCCCCTGGGCGCTGAAGCTTTCTTT

J: TRBJ2-2
size: .
V: TRBV9
length: 18
D: .
CDR3: CASSVAAPSDRYTGELFF
DNA: TGTGCCAGCAGCGTAGCGGCCCCCTCGGACAGATACACCGGGGAGCTGTTTTTT

J: TRBJ2-6
size: .
V: TRBV11-2
length: 13
D: .
CDR3: CASSPGPIDVLTF
DNA: TGTGCCAGCAGCCCCGGCCCTATAGACGTCCTGACTTTC

J: TRBJ2-7
size: .
V: TRBV5-1
length: 14
D: .
CDR3: CASSSATDPYEQYF
DNA: TGCGCCAGCAGCTCGGCGACAGATCCCTACGAGCAGTACTTC

J: TRBJ2-3
size: few
V: TRBV6-5
length: 16
D: TRBD2
CDR3: CASSYGSGTRGDPQYF
DNA: TGTGCCAGCAGTTACGGTTCAGGGACGCGGGGGGATCCGCAGTATTTT

J: TRBJ1-6
size: few
V: TRBV5-1
length: 15
D: TRBD1
CDR3: CASSLEGALNSPLHF
DNA: TGCGCCAGCAGCTTGGAGGGGGCTCTTAATTCACCCCTCCACTTT

J: TRBJ1-2
size: once
V: TRBV7-2
length: 17
D: TRBD1
CDR3: CASSPSLGQPANYGYTF
DNA: TGTGCCAGCAGCCCCTCCTTGGGACAGCCAGCTAACTATGGCTACACCTTC

J: TRBJ2-3
size: .
V: TRBV11-1
length: 15
D: TRBD2
CDR3: CASSIIAGYADTQYF
DNA: TGTGCCAGCAGCATAATAGCGGGGTATGCAGATACGCAGTATTTT

J: TRBJ2-1
size: .
V: TRBV4-2
length: 16
D: .
CDR3: CASSQVAGSSYNEQFF
DNA: TGTGCCAGCAGCCAAGTGGCGGGAAGCTCCTACAATGAGCAGTTCTTC

J: TRBJ2-3
size: .
V: TRBV6-1
length: 16
D: .
CDR3: CASSEAPGFGTDTQYF
DNA: TGTGCCAGCAGTGAAGCCCCAGGGTTTGGTACAGATACGCAGTATTTT

J: TRBJ2-7
size: .
V: TRBV2
length: 12
D: .
CDR3: CASKQGTYEQYF
DNA: TGTGCCAGTAAACAGGGGACTTACGAGCAGTACTTC

J: TRBJ1-2
size: .
V: TRBV30
length: 14
D: TRBD1
CDR3: CAWSYGQADYGYTF
DNA: TGTGCCTGGAGTTATGGACAGGCGGACTATGGCTACACCTTC

J: TRBJ2-5
size: .
V: TRBV5-8
length: 15
D: TRBD1
CDR3: CASSLGTGGRETQYF
DNA: TGTGCCAGCAGCCTAGGGACAGGGGGAAGGGAGACCCAGTACTTC

J: TRBJ1-1
size: .
V: TRBV29-1
length: 15
D: .
CDR3: CSVRPWGSSNTEAFF
DNA: TGCAGCGTCAGACCCTGGGGCAGCTCTAACACTGAAGCTTTCTTT

J: TRBJ2-1
size: .
V: TRBV9
length: 16
D: TRBD2
CDR3: CASSFTSGGAPDEQFF
DNA: TGTGCCAGCAGCTTCACTAGCGGGGGGGCCCCGGATGAGCAGTTCTTC

J: TRBJ1-4
size: .
V: TRBV5-1
length: 13
D: .
CDR3: CASSSGWSEKLFF
DNA: TGCGCCAGCAGCTCCGGGTGGAGTGAAAAACTGTTTTTT

J: TRBJ1-2
size: .
V: TRBV9
length: 12
D: .
CDR3: CASSVAGYGYTF
DNA: TGTGCCAGCAGCGTAGCAGGCTATGGCTACACCTTC

J: TRBJ1-1
size: .
V: TRBV4-1
length: 15
D: TRBD1
CDR3: CASNKQLRGLGEAFF
DNA: TGCGCCAGCAACAAGCAGCTTAGGGGGCTCGGTGAAGCTTTCTTT

J: TRBJ2-3
size: .
V: TRBV7-9
length: 18
D: TRBD1
CDR3: CASSLAPGQGGWADTQYF
DNA: TGTGCCAGCAGCTTAGCCCCCGGACAGGGGGGTTGGGCAGATACGCAGTATTTT

J: TRBJ1-2
size: .
V: TRBV7-8
length: 13
D: TRBD1
CDR3: CASSSTGVYGYTF
DNA: TGTGCCAGCAGCTCGACAGGGGTGTATGGCTACACCTTC

J: TRBJ1-1
size: once
V: TRBV11-2
length: 11
D: .
CDR3: CASSRREEAFF
DNA: TGTGCCAGCAGCCGACGGGAAGAAGCTTTCTTT

J: TRBJ2-7
size: .
V: TRBV6-1
length: 16
D: .
CDR3: CASSEGSGGRSYEQYF
DNA: TGTGCCAGCAGTGAAGGGTCCGGGGGCAGATCCTACGAGCAGTACTTC

J: TRBJ1-5
size: .
V: TRBV19
length: 19
D: .
CDR3: CASSSKQGRSGLSNQPQHF
DNA: TGTGCCAGTAGTTCCAAGCAGGGTAGAAGCGGGTTAAGCAATCAGCCCCAGCATTTT

J: TRBJ1-5
size: .
V: TRBV10-3
length: 15
D: .
CDR3: CAISQGLEGNQPQHF
DNA: TGTGCCATCAGTCAGGGGTTAGAGGGCAATCAGCCCCAGCATTTT

J: TRBJ2-7
size: .
V: TRBV30
length: 11
D: .
CDR3: CAWATNYEQYF
DNA: TGTGCCTGGGCAACTAACTACGAGCAGTACTTC

J: TRBJ1-1
size: .
V: TRBV7-3
length: 15
D: TRBD1
CDR3: CASSPQGQGATEAFF
DNA: TGTGCCAGCAGCCCGCAGGGCCAGGGGGCCACTGAAGCTTTCTTT

J: TRBJ2-2
size: .
V: TRBV30
length: 19
D: TRBD1
CDR3: CAWTSGTGVFVGLSGELFF
DNA: TGTGCCTGGACCTCCGGGACAGGGGTATTTGTTGGTTTGTCCGGGGAGCTGTTTTTT

J: TRBJ2-3
size: .
V: TRBV9
length: 15
D: TRBD2
CDR3: CASSVDAGVTDTQYF
DNA: TGTGCCAGCAGCGTAGACGCGGGGGTCACAGATACGCAGTATTTT

J: TRBJ2-1
size: few
V: TRBV5-8
length: 15
D: TRBD1
CDR3: CASSFFAGGGNEQFF
DNA: TGTGCCAGCAGCTTTTTCGCAGGGGGTGGGAATGAGCAGTTCTTC

J: TRBJ2-2
size: .
V: TRBV6-4
length: 16
D: TRBD2
CDR3: CASSLTSGVPSGELFF
DNA: TGTGCCAGCAGTCTGACTAGCGGGGTTCCGAGCGGGGAGCTGTTTTTT

J: TRBJ2-1
size: .
V: TRBV7-8
length: 14
D: .
CDR3: CASSPSRRYNEQFF
DNA: TGTGCCAGCAGCCCTTCGAGACGATACAATGAGCAGTTCTTC

J: TRBJ2-1
size: .
V: TRBV19
length: 10
D: .
CDR3: CASGSNEQFF
DNA: TGTGCCAGTGGCTCGAATGAGCAGTTCTTC

J: TRBJ1-2
size: few
V: TRBV21-1
length: 16
D: .
CDR3: CASSKVPHPDRGGYTF
DNA: TGTGCCAGCAGCAAAGTCCCCCACCCTGACAGGGGTGGCTACACCTTC

J: TRBJ1-1
size: .
V: TRBV5-4
length: 14
D: .
CDR3: CASSLPGRNTEAFF
DNA: TGTGCCAGCAGCTTGCCCGGTCGGAACACTGAAGCTTTCTTT

J: TRBJ1-4
size: .
V: TRBV28
length: 14
D: .
CDR3: CASKSTGWDEKLFF
DNA: TGTGCCAGCAAGAGTACAGGGTGGGATGAAAAACTGTTTTTT

J: TRBJ1-3
size: once
V: TRBV15
length: 17
D: .
CDR3: CATSRDQGGNSGNTIYF
DNA: TGTGCCACCAGCAGAGATCAAGGCGGAAACTCTGGAAACACCATATATTTT

J: TRBJ2-2
size: .
V: TRBV29-1
length: 15
D: TRBD2
CDR3: CSVVGGALNTGELFF
DNA: TGCAGCGTTGTCGGGGGGGCCTTGAACACCGGGGAGCTGTTTTTT

J: TRBJ1-5
size: few
V: TRBV5-1
length: 15
D: TRBD1
CDR3: CASSLEGQGNQPQHF
DNA: TGCGCCAGCAGCTTAGAAGGACAGGGAAATCAGCCCCAGCATTTT

J: TRBJ2-1
size: .
V: TRBV30
length: 14
D: TRBD2
CDR3: CAWSVGSGGEKQFF
DNA: TGTGCCTGGAGTGTTGGTAGCGGGGGGGAAAAGCAGTTCTTC

J: TRBJ2-5
size: .
V: TRBV19
length: 15
D: TRBD2
CDR3: CAISTSGGPTFEQYF
DNA: TGTGCCATCTCGACTAGCGGGGGACCAACCTTTGAGCAGTACTTC

J: TRBJ2-7
size: .
V: TRBV6-5
length: 15
D: TRBD1
CDR3: CASSPLDRGLNEQYF
DNA: TGTGCCAGCAGTCCACTAGACAGGGGGCTGAACGAGCAGTACTTC

J: TRBJ2-2
size: .
V: TRBV11-2
length: 16
D: .
CDR3: CASSQWGRRIAGELFF
DNA: TGTGCCAGCAGCCAGTGGGGCAGGAGGATCGCCGGGGAGCTGTTTTTT

J: TRBJ2-5
size: .
V: TRBV20-1
length: 11
D: .
CDR3: CSPQDQETQYF
DNA: TGCAGCCCACAGGACCAAGAGACCCAGTACTTC

J: TRBJ1-3
size: .
V: TRBV5-1
length: 16
D: .
CDR3: CASSSQGGDSGNTIYF
DNA: TGCGCCAGCAGCTCACAGGGCGGAGACTCTGGAAACACCATATATTTT

J: TRBJ2-3
size: .
V: TRBV6-1
length: 15
D: TRBD2
CDR3: CASRMTSGFTDTQYF
DNA: TGTGCCAGCAGAATGACTAGCGGATTCACAGATACGCAGTATTTT

J: TRBJ2-6
size: .
V: TRBV2
length: 17
D: TRBD1
CDR3: CASTSLTGGTGANVLTF
DNA: TGTGCCAGCACCAGCCTAACAGGGGGCACTGGGGCCAACGTCCTGACTTTC

J: TRBJ1-2
size: .
V: TRBV2
length: 15
D: TRBD1
CDR3: CASTPETGGRYGYTF
DNA: TGTGCCAGCACCCCCGAGACAGGGGGGAGATATGGCTACACCTTC

J: TRBJ2-3
size: .
V: TRBV7-3
length: 13
D: .
CDR3: CASRSSFADTQYF
DNA: TGTGCCAGCAGATCTAGTTTCGCAGATACGCAGTATTTT

J: TRBJ2-1
size: .
V: TRBV18
length: 15
D: .
CDR3: CASSPPYTFYNEQFF
DNA: TGTGCCAGCTCACCACCTTACACCTTCTACAATGAGCAGTTCTTC

J: TRBJ2-1
size: .
V: TRBV6-5
length: 15
D: TRBD2
CDR3: CASSYSGTSRPEQFF
DNA: TGTGCCAGCAGTTACTCCGGGACTAGCCGCCCTGAGCAGTTCTTC

J: TRBJ2-3
size: .
V: TRBV5-1
length: 15
D: .
CDR3: CASSLGGPSTDTQYF
DNA: TGCGCCAGCAGCTTGGGCGGACCTAGCACAGATACGCAGTATTTT

J: TRBJ1-3
size: once
V: TRBV10-1
length: 15
D: .
CDR3: CASSERQSSGNTIYF
DNA: TGCGCCAGCAGTGAGAGGCAGTCTTCTGGAAACACCATATATTTT

J: TRBJ2-7
size: .
V: TRBV20-1
length: 11
D: .
CDR3: CSAGQSYEQYF
DNA: TGCAGTGCTGGACAGTCCTACGAGCAGTACTTC